Only a few counts were recorded for the clone carrying this TCR beta chain. Its antigen remains unidentified. The entirety of the isolated RNA underwent reverse transcription, so expressed TCRB transcripts were sequenced. Assay used: immunoSEQ multiplex PCR; TCRdb lists only in-frame clones, some missing. The table shows under 550,000 clones, with approximately 10% occurring only once. From germline, CDR1 is KGHSH and CDR2 LQKENI. V shed 3 bases, J shed 5 bases, and the junction held 2 bases outside the gene matches. The CDR3 extends over 15 amino acids. The sample originates from a study of beta chain features in type 1 diabetes. Notes on the study in general: Cells that show high TCR expression could be over-represented by cDNA sequencing.

The sequencing sample was made of naive CD4+ T cells from blood. This receptor was taken from a woman aged 18-30 years in good health. The chain has TRBV18 and TRBJ2-1; 12 bases align to TRBD1. For the CDR3, the DNA is TGTGCCAGCTCACCGGGACAGGGGGCTCACAATGAGCAGTTCTTC. Amino acids: CASSPGQGAHNEQFF.